This T cell receptor (beta chain) was profiled in a study of T cells after yellow fever vaccination. Looked up from germline, CDR1 is SGHRS and CDR2 is YFSETQ. V lost 5 bases and J lost 2, with 17 bases in between. CDR3 length equals 15 residues. MiXCR, run by TCRdb on the 5' RACE reads, gives a single entry per CDR3 protein. The profile shows about 94,000 distinct CDR3 sequences, over 8% of them singletons. The sequence derives from a man aged 18 to 35 who received the YFV17D yellow fever vaccine. Source: CD8+ T cells not binding an NS4B(214-222) dextramer, sorted from PBMCs, taken approximately 16 days after the first yellow fever vaccination. The genes are TRBV5-1 and TRBJ2-7; D unclear. The DNA of the CDR3 is TGCGCCAGCAGAGGCGGCAGAGGCAGTACCTACGAGCAGTACTTC. This sequence encodes CASRGGRGSTYEQYF.